The 22 T cell receptor beta chains below all came from one sample that was sequenced in a study of blood T cell repertoires in COVID-19. Libraries were prepared by immunoSEQ multiplex PCR; TCRdb keeps only in-frame clonotypes and omits some of them. Counted here are 100,000 to 120,000 clones, nearly 90% occurring once; the ten biggest clones make up approximately 4.8%. Sequenced material: peripheral blood. The receptors stem from a human donor in a cohort sampled during active COVID-19.

This chain uses TRBV12-3 or TRBV12-4 with TRBJ1-4; D perhaps matches TRBD1 (5 bases). This CDR3 contains 13 residues. Trimming cost V 0 bases and J 8 bases, with 7 bases left between them. CDR3: CASSLAGGEKLFF. CDR3 sequence (DNA): TGTGCCAGCAGTTTAGCGGGGGGAGAAAAACTGTTTTTT.

This clone showed up just once. The chain combines TRBV6-5 with TRBJ2-7; possible D gene TRBD1, 6 bases. V was cut by 6 bases and J by 4 bases, with 10 bases left in between. Per the germline V gene, CDR1 is MNHEY and CDR2 is SVGAGI. This CDR3 is 12 amino acids long. CDR3 in amino acids: CASSPTGYEQYF. The CDR3 bases are TGTGCCAGCAGCCCGACAGGTTACGAGCAGTACTTC.

The CDR3 spells CASSLAGSLNTEAFF. The CDR3 DNA reads TGTGCCAGCAGCTTAGCGGGCAGCTTGAACACTGAAGCTTTCTTT. The chain couples TRBV7-9 to TRBJ1-1; D is unresolved. In germline, CDR1 is SEHNR, CDR2 FQNEAQ (reference sequence). The CDR3 is made up of 15 amino acids. V lost 0 bases to trimming and J lost 0 bases, with 8 bases between them.

This CDR3 reads CASSQGGMGGPLETQYF. CDR3 coding DNA: TGTGCCAGCAGCCAAGGAGGGATGGGAGGGCCATTAGAGACCCAGTACTTC. The chain uses TRBV4-2 and TRBJ2-5, with 7 positions matching TRBD2. CDR3 size: 17 residues. V lost 1 base and J lost 4; bases outside the gene matches: 12. In germline, CDR1 is LGHNA, CDR2 YNFKEQ.

V gene TRBV9 combines with J gene TRBJ2-1; 10 bases line up with TRBD2. After removal of 4 bases from V and 4 bases from J, the junction contained 8 bases not matched to a gene. Per germline, CDR1 SGDLS and CDR2 YYNGEE. The CDR3 runs 16 residues. The CDR3 sequence: CASSPLWTSGYNEQFF. CDR3 sequence (DNA): TGTGCCAGCAGCCCCCTTTGGACTAGCGGATACAATGAGCAGTTCTTC.

V and J are TRBV2 and TRBJ1-1, with D perhaps matching TRBD1 (6 bases). This CDR3 is 14 amino acids long. Trimming stripped 3 bases from V and 1 base from J, with 9 bases between. Germline V gene data show CDR1 as SNHLY and CDR2 as FYNNEI. DNA for the CDR3: TGTGCCAGCAGTGAGGGGACACCGAACACTGAAGCTTTCTTT. It translates to CASSEGTPNTEAFF.

A remark on this clone: Because the CDR3 is missing its conserved closing phenylalanine or tryptophan, this is likely a read error. The DNA is omitted, as the CDR3 cannot be located on it reliably, and the CDR3 follows TCRdb's listing. The chain couples TRBV21-1 to TRBJ2-4; the table calls TRBD2, which could not be checked here. TRBV21-1 is marked as a pseudogene. The CDR3 is 12 amino acids long, termini counted. Here the CDR3 reads CASSKSSDGVSV.

This clone occurred once. This chain joins TRBV5-6 and TRBJ1-3, with 7 bases that match TRBD1. V lost 3 bases, J lost 0 bases, and 3 bases stayed unmatched. CDR1 and CDR2 (germline): SGHDT, YYEEEE. The CDR3 extends over 15 amino acids. The CDR3 region has the DNA TGTGCCAGCAGCTCGGGACAGAGCTCTGGAAACACCATATATTTT. This translates into CASSSGQSSGNTIYF.

The rearrangement uses TRBV10-3 and TRBJ2-4, with 8 bases fitting TRBD1. The CDR3 totals 16 residues. CDR1 is ENHRY and CDR2 is SYGVKD in the germline V gene. Trimming cost V 0 bases and J 3 bases; bases outside gene matches: 4. In nucleotides, the CDR3 is TGTGCCATCAGTGAGTCGGTGGACAGGGACAAAAACATTCAGTACTTC. Protein sequence: CAISESVDRDKNIQYF.

By share, this clone ranks as medium-sized. The junction and the germline gene differ at one end; a read error may be behind it. CDR3 amino acids: CASSQGRGIQFNEQFF. CDR3 DNA sequence: TGTGCTAGCAGCCAGGGCCGGGGGATCCAGTTCAATGAGCAGTTCTTC. The rearrangement joins TRBV7-7 to TRBJ2-1; TRBD2 might be the D (6 bases). Germline CDR1 reads SSHAT; CDR2 reads FNYEAQ (reference sequence). CDR3 length: 16 amino acids.

The chain has TRBV10-3 and TRBJ2-1; no reliable D call. The CDR3 runs to 18 residues. Germline V gives CDR1 ENHRY, CDR2 SYGVKD. Trimming took 2 bases from V and 3 from J, leaving 20 bases between them. This CDR3 reads CAISEPMTPRKNYNEQFF. The CDR3 nucleotides read TGTGCCATCAGTGAGCCTATGACACCCCGTAAAAACTACAATGAGCAGTTCTTC.

This clone was detected ten times or more. The genes are TRBV11-2 and TRBJ2-7, with a possible D match to TRBD2 (5 bases). Per the germline V gene, CDR1 is SGHAT and CDR2 is FQNNGV. The CDR3 has 17 residues. The V end was cut by 3 bases, the J end by 0 bases, with 18 bases between. CDR3 region: CASSLGRRGGSSYEQYF. CDR3 bases: TGTGCCAGCAGCTTGGGCCGACGGGGTGGGAGCTCCTACGAGCAGTACTTC. Drawing the rest from reference TRBV11-2 and TRBJ2-7, the complete variable domain is EAGVAQSPRYKIIEKRQSVAFWCNPISGHATLYWYQQILGQGPKLLIQFQNNGVVDDSQLPKDRFSAERLKGVDSTLKIQPAKLEDSAVYLCASSLGRRGGSSYEQYFGPGTRLTVT.

This clone was found once. The chain joins TRBV5-6 to TRBJ2-1; D is undetermined. The CDR3 loop spans 15 amino acids. With 0 bases removed from V and 0 bases from J, the gap between germline ends came to 7 bases. The V gene's germline CDR1 is SGHDT and CDR2 YYEEEE. This CDR3 is CASSLGPPSYNEQFF. CDR3 DNA: TGTGCCAGCAGCTTGGGTCCTCCCTCCTACAATGAGCAGTTCTTC.

V usage is TRBV4-3 and J usage is TRBJ2-7, with D possibly matching TRBD1 (5 bases). The CDR3 is made up of 15 amino acids. V lost 0 bases, J lost 1 base, and 10 bases lay in between. Germline loops: CDR1 LGHNA, CDR2 YSLEER. This chain's CDR3 is CASSQDHTGSYEQYF. The CDR3 nucleotides are TGCGCCAGCAGCCAAGATCACACAGGATCCTACGAGCAGTACTTC.

The rearrangement uses TRBV10-1 and TRBJ1-1, with 8 bases identical to TRBD1. The CDR3 totals 14 residues. V lost 6 bases and J lost 7; bases outside the gene matches: 10. Germline CDR1 WNHNN, CDR2 SYGVQD (reference sequence). The CDR3 loop is CASSPGQGRVEAFF. The CDR3 nucleotides read TGCGCCAGCAGCCCCGGACAGGGACGGGTTGAAGCTTTCTTT.

The chain uses TRBV28 and TRBJ1-2; D possibly corresponds to TRBD1 (6 bases). Trimming took off 8 bases at V and 5 bases at J, with 15 bases between the two ends. The CDR3 length is 13 residues. Germline V lookup: CDR1 MDHEN, CDR2 SYDVKM. CDR3 loop: CASRTGSFYGYTF. The CDR3 coding sequence is TGTGCCAGCCGAACAGGGTCATTTTATGGCTACACCTTC.

This clone is medium-sized in the sample. The chain joins TRBV4-1 to TRBJ2-7, with 7 nucleotides matching TRBD1. The germline V gene has CDR1 MGHRA and CDR2 YSYEKL. This CDR3 contains 15 residues. J gave up 2 bases and V 3 bases, and 7 bases lay outside the gene matches. This CDR3 reads CASSQPGTAPYEQYF. Written as DNA, the CDR3 is TGCGCCAGCAGCCAGCCCGGGACAGCTCCCTACGAGCAGTACTTC.

The chain uses TRBV7-9 and TRBJ1-6; 9 bases match TRBD1. CDR3 length equals 14 residues. Unmatched junction bases numbered 6, after V lost 6 bases and J lost 9 bases. Germline-derived CDR1 and CDR2 are SEHNR and FQNEAQ (reference sequence). The CDR3 nucleotides read TGTGCCAGCAGTCCGGGACAGGGAATTTCACCCCTCCACTTT. Translated, it gives CASSPGQGISPLHF. Using reference TRBV7-9 and TRBJ1-6 for the parts outside the CDR3, the full variable domain is DTGVSQNPRHKITKRGQNVTFRCDPISEHNRLYWYRQTLGQGPEFLTYFQNEAQLEKSRLLSDRFSAERPKGSFSTLEIQRTEQGDSAMYLCASSPGQGISPLHFGNGTRLTVT.

This sequence joins TRBV14 and TRBJ2-2, with 7 bases lining up with TRBD1. V was clipped by 0 bases and J by 1 base; unmatched bases: 17. CDR3 size: 21 residues. Germline loops: CDR1 SGHDN, CDR2 FVKESK. This CDR3 reads CASSQDGITMTGLENTGELFF. Written as DNA, the CDR3 is TGTGCCAGCAGCCAAGATGGTATAACCATGACAGGGCTCGAGAACACCGGGGAGCTGTTTTTT.

A single count supports this clone. This chain joins TRBV4-2 and TRBJ2-4; a weak D match, TRBD2 (7 bases). V lost 4 bases to trimming and J lost 8 bases, with 21 bases between them. Germline V gives CDR1 LGHNA, CDR2 YNFKEQ. This CDR3 is built from 16 residues. This chain's CDR3 is CASSPLRGAGADIQYF. CDR3 DNA sequence: TGTGCCAGCAGCCCCCTCCGGGGGGCGGGAGCGGACATTCAGTACTTC.

The chain uses TRBV6-5 and TRBJ1-2, with 7 bases aligning to TRBD1. Germline trimming cut 6 bases from V and 6 bases from J; bases unmatched to any gene: 7. There are 13 residues in the CDR3. CDR1 and CDR2 from the germline V gene are MNHEY and SVGAGI. CDR3 protein: CASSDREINGYTF. Here the CDR3 DNA reads TGTGCCAGCAGCGACAGGGAAATAAATGGCTACACCTTC.

The chain combines TRBV7-3 with TRBJ1-6; TRBD1 matches 7 bases. Germline loops: CDR1 SGHTA, CDR2 FQGTGA. The trim removed 5 bases at V and 6 bases at J, leaving 10 bases unmatched. This CDR3 is 16 amino acids long. CDR3 nucleotide sequence: TGTGCCAGCAGCCCTGGGACAGTTCGTTCTAATTCACCCCTCCACTTT. It is translated as CASSPGTVRSNSPLHF.